This T cell receptor (beta chain) derives from a study of monozygotic twins with inflammatory bowel disease. Reprocessing the 5' RACE reads, TCRdb reports a single entry for every CDR3 protein and omits DNA. This listing includes 200,000 to 250,000 distinct CDR3 sequences. The sample was blood. The clonotype comes from a human donor with ulcerative colitis or Crohn's disease, or a healthy co-twin of an affected twin (not recorded which).

The CDR3 here is CATSDGGAGGNTEAFF. The chain couples TRBV24-1 to TRBJ1-1. The CDR3 loop spans 16 amino acids. CDR1 is KGHDR and CDR2 is SFDVKD in the germline V gene.